These T cell receptor beta chains were read from a single sample in a study of blood T cell repertoires in COVID-19. Only in-frame clones appear in the TCRdb table, and some are missing; sequencing was by immunoSEQ multiplex PCR. The table shows around 190,000 clones, with approximately 86% occurring only once. The sample taken for sequencing was peripheral blood. These receptors all stem from a man aged 50 to 60 with active or convalescent COVID-19. Both conserved end residues are part of each CDR3. Fields, in order: J gene, V gene, clone size, CDR3 protein. Clone size is not always given. Where it is, it says once, few, many or a class for expanded clones.

j_gene: TRBJ1-4
v_gene: TRBV7-6
abundance: -
CDR3aa: CASSLDSAGAEKLFF

j_gene: TRBJ1-1
v_gene: TRBV2
abundance: -
CDR3aa: CASSEVGGARGTEAFF

j_gene: TRBJ1-5
v_gene: TRBV7-2
abundance: -
CDR3aa: CASSLVSRPQHF

j_gene: TRBJ2-5
v_gene: TRBV12-3/TRBV12-4
abundance: -
CDR3aa: CASSPYRQETQYF

j_gene: TRBJ1-5
v_gene: TRBV6-5
abundance: -
CDR3aa: CASRETGPQPQHF

j_gene: TRBJ1-2
v_gene: TRBV13
abundance: -
CDR3aa: CASSSGETNYGYTF

j_gene: TRBJ2-3
v_gene: TRBV4-2
abundance: -
CDR3aa: CASRGTSTDTQYF

j_gene: TRBJ1-2
v_gene: TRBV4-2
abundance: -
CDR3aa: CASSQESGSNYGYTF

j_gene: TRBJ1-1
v_gene: TRBV2
abundance: many
CDR3aa: CASRLLEGTNTEAFF

j_gene: TRBJ2-7
v_gene: TRBV7-2
abundance: -
CDR3aa: CASSLEDSRTYEQYF

j_gene: TRBJ2-6
v_gene: TRBV29-1
abundance: -
CDR3aa: CSVDVSGANVLTF

j_gene: TRBJ2-1
v_gene: TRBV3-1/TRBV3-2
abundance: -
CDR3aa: CASSQGIEAISYNEQFF

j_gene: TRBJ2-7
v_gene: TRBV5-1
abundance: -
CDR3aa: CASSNELGQAPEQYF

j_gene: TRBJ1-1
v_gene: TRBV18
abundance: -
CDR3aa: CASSPQGMNTEAFF

j_gene: TRBJ2-6
v_gene: TRBV5-1
abundance: -
CDR3aa: CASSPADKTGTGANVLTF

j_gene: TRBJ1-2
v_gene: TRBV19
abundance: -
CDR3aa: CASRGGEGGRVVDGYTF

j_gene: TRBJ2-2
v_gene: TRBV11-2
abundance: -
CDR3aa: CASSLDRGGGPGELFF

j_gene: TRBJ2-3
v_gene: TRBV5-1
abundance: -
CDR3aa: CASSFGDRVPDTQYF

j_gene: TRBJ1-5
v_gene: TRBV4-3
abundance: few
CDR3aa: CASSQDAAGDQPQHF

j_gene: TRBJ1-4
v_gene: TRBV27
abundance: -
CDR3aa: CASSYSGTGGGSEKLFF

j_gene: TRBJ1-6
v_gene: TRBV28
abundance: few
CDR3aa: CASSFRGNSPLHF

j_gene: TRBJ2-5
v_gene: TRBV24-1
abundance: -
CDR3aa: CATSDKKAGTQETQYF

j_gene: TRBJ1-1
v_gene: TRBV28
abundance: -
CDR3aa: CASSFRNTEAFF

j_gene: TRBJ1-2
v_gene: TRBV28
abundance: -
CDR3aa: CASRPGQIASGYTF

j_gene: TRBJ1-6
v_gene: TRBV12-3/TRBV12-4
abundance: -
CDR3aa: CASSPPLPLFLHF

j_gene: TRBJ2-1
v_gene: TRBV5-4
abundance: once
CDR3aa: CASSRTSGANNEQFF

j_gene: TRBJ2-2
v_gene: TRBV19
abundance: -
CDR3aa: CASSPPGLARTGELFF

j_gene: TRBJ2-1
v_gene: TRBV6-1
abundance: few
CDR3aa: CASSPPGGSNEQFF

j_gene: TRBJ2-2
v_gene: TRBV30
abundance: -
CDR3aa: CAWSTRFREPGELFF

j_gene: TRBJ2-7
v_gene: TRBV19
abundance: -
CDR3aa: CASSRITGSSYEQYF

j_gene: TRBJ1-6
v_gene: TRBV7-2
abundance: -
CDR3aa: CASSSGTGEFYNSPLHF

j_gene: TRBJ2-7
v_gene: TRBV29-1
abundance: -
CDR3aa: CSVPFGGRSYEQYF

j_gene: TRBJ2-7
v_gene: TRBV3-1/TRBV3-2
abundance: -
CDR3aa: CASSQEASGGVEQYF

j_gene: TRBJ2-3
v_gene: TRBV6-5
abundance: -
CDR3aa: CASSLLEPGTDTQYF

j_gene: TRBJ1-1
v_gene: TRBV24-1
abundance: -
CDR3aa: CATRGGRGYTEAFF

j_gene: TRBJ2-1
v_gene: TRBV7-2
abundance: -
CDR3aa: CASSLKRWHEQFF

j_gene: TRBJ1-3
v_gene: TRBV9
abundance: once
CDR3aa: CASTGTGGSGNTIYF

j_gene: TRBJ2-7
v_gene: TRBV6-2/TRBV6-3
abundance: -
CDR3aa: CASSYRGDHEQYF

j_gene: TRBJ2-5
v_gene: TRBV2
abundance: -
CDR3aa: CASSDALQETQYF

j_gene: TRBJ2-1
v_gene: TRBV6-1
abundance: -
CDR3aa: CASSDEIAGVNHYNEQFF

j_gene: TRBJ1-2
v_gene: TRBV7-8
abundance: -
CDR3aa: CASSRLGGDGYTF

j_gene: TRBJ1-1
v_gene: TRBV19
abundance: -
CDR3aa: CASTNDREAEAFF

j_gene: TRBJ1-4
v_gene: TRBV28
abundance: -
CDR3aa: CAYGGEGEKLFF

j_gene: TRBJ1-2
v_gene: TRBV7-2
abundance: -
CDR3aa: CASSLTQQGSYTF

j_gene: TRBJ2-1
v_gene: TRBV7-9
abundance: -
CDR3aa: CASSLASGGANEQFF

j_gene: TRBJ1-1
v_gene: TRBV5-1
abundance: -
CDR3aa: CASSSSGQGGTEAFF

j_gene: TRBJ2-2
v_gene: TRBV19
abundance: -
CDR3aa: CASSIFRGNAGELFF

j_gene: TRBJ1-1
v_gene: TRBV30
abundance: -
CDR3aa: CAWSWTNTEAFF

j_gene: TRBJ1-4
v_gene: TRBV11-2
abundance: -
CDR3aa: CASSLSEKLFF

j_gene: TRBJ2-7
v_gene: TRBV7-2
abundance: -
CDR3aa: CASSPSLEQYF

j_gene: TRBJ2-3
v_gene: TRBV2
abundance: once
CDR3aa: CASLGLRSTDTQYF

j_gene: TRBJ1-2
v_gene: TRBV4-1
abundance: -
CDR3aa: CASSQDLRQPNYGYTF

j_gene: TRBJ2-7
v_gene: TRBV27
abundance: -
CDR3aa: CASSSLLGAEQYF

j_gene: TRBJ1-4
v_gene: TRBV18
abundance: few
CDR3aa: CASSPTGAIGPREKLFF

j_gene: TRBJ1-4
v_gene: TRBV5-6
abundance: -
CDR3aa: CASSLVTGNEKLFF

j_gene: TRBJ1-1
v_gene: TRBV5-1
abundance: -
CDR3aa: CASSLAGTGIYTEAFF

j_gene: TRBJ1-1
v_gene: TRBV6-1
abundance: few
CDR3aa: CASSEGGVYTEAFF

j_gene: TRBJ2-4
v_gene: TRBV11-2
abundance: few
CDR3aa: CASSLGLKNIQYF

j_gene: TRBJ1-1
v_gene: TRBV27
abundance: -
CDR3aa: CASSTGGAYTEAFF